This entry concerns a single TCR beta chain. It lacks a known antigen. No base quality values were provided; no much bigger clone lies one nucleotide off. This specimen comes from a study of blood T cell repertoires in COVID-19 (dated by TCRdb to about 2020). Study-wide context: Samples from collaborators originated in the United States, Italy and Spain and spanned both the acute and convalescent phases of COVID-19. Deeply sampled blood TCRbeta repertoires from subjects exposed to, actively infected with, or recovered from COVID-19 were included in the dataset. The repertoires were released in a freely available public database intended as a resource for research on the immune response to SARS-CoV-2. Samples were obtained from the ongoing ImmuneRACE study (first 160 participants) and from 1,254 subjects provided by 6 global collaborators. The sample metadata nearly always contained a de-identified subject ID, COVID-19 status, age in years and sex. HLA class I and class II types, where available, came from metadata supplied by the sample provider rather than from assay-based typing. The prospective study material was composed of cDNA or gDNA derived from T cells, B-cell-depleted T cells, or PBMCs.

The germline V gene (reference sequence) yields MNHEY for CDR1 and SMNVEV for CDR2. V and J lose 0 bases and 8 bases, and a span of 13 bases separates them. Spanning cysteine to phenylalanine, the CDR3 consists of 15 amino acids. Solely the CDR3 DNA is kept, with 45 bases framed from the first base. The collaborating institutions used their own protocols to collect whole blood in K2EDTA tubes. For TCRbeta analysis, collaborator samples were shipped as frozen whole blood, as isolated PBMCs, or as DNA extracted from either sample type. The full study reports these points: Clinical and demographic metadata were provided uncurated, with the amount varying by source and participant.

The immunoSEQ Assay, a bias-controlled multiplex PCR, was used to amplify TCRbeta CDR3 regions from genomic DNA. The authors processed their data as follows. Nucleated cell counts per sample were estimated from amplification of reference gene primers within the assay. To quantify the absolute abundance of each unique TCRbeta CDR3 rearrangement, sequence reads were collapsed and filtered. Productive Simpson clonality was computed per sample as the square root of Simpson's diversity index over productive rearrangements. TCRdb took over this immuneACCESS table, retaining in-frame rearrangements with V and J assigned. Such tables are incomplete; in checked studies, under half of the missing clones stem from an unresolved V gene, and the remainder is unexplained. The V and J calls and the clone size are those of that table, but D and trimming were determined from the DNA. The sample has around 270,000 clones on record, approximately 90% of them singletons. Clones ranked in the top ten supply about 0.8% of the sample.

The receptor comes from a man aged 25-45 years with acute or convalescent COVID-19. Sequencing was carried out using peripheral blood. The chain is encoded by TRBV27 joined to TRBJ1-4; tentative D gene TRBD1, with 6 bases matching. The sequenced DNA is TGTGCCAGCAGTTTATCCGGGGGGCGCGGGGAAAAACTGTTTTTT. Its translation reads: CASSLSGGRGEKLFF.